This T cell receptor (beta chain) emerged from a study of blood T cell repertoires in COVID-19. Germline loops: CDR1 MNHEY, CDR2 SVGAGI. The length of the CDR3 is 14 residues. J lost 4 bases, V lost 6 bases, and 8 bases had no gene match. Profiled with immunoSEQ multiplex PCR; TCRdb holds only in-frame clones, not every one. This repertoire shows under 300,000 clones, about nine tenths found once; its top ten account for approximately 3%. The V call is TRBV6-5, the J call TRBJ2-5; 7 bases agree with TRBD1. The source material was PBMCs or T cells enriched from blood (not recorded which). The clonotype originates from a woman between 45 and 60 years old who had recovered from COVID-19. CDR3 nucleotides: TGTGCCAGCAGCACAAAGACAGGGCGAGAGACCCAGTACTTC. It specifies CASSTKTGRETQYF.